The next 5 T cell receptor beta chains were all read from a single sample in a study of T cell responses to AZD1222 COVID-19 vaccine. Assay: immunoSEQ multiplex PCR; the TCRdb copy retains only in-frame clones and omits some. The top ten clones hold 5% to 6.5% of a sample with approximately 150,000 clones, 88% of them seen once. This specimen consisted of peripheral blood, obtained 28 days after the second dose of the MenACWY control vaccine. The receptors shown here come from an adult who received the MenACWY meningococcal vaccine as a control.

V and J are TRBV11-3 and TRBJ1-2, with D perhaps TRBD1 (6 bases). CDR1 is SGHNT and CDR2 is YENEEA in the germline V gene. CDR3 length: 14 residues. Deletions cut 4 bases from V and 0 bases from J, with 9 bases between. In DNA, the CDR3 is TGTGCCAGCAGCTCGGGGACACCTAACTATGGCTACACCTTC. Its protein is CASSSGTPNYGYTF.

CDR3 sequence reads: CASSVNQGNHEQYF. The CDR3 DNA is TGTGCCAGCAGCGTCAACCAGGGTAACCACGAGCAGTACTTC. The rearrangement uses TRBV11-2 and TRBJ2-7, with D possibly being TRBD1 (5 bases). This CDR3 has 14 amino acids. Deletions cut 5 bases from V and 5 bases from J, with 16 bases between. Germline V gives CDR1 SGHAT, CDR2 FQNNGV.

The CDR3 loop is CASSQLGQGGETQYF. The CDR3 DNA sequence: TGTGCCAGCAGCCAACTCGGACAGGGCGGGGAGACCCAGTACTTC. The V and J genes are TRBV16 and TRBJ2-5; 8 nucleotides line up with TRBD1. The CDR3 has 15 amino acids. Germline V gene data show CDR1 as KGHSY and CDR2 as FQNENV. J lost 5 bases, V lost 2 bases, and 7 bases had no gene match. The full variable domain, completed using reference TRBV16 and TRBJ2-5, is GEEVAQTPKHLVRGEGQKAKLYCAPIKGHSYVFWYQQVLKNEFKFLISFQNENVFDETGMPKERFSAKCLPNSPCSLEIQATKLEDSAVYFCASSQLGQGGETQYFGPGTRLLVL.

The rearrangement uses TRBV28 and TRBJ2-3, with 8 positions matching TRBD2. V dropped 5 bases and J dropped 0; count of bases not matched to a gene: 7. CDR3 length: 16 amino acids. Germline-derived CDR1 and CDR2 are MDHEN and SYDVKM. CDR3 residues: CASSSQRGSSTDTQYF. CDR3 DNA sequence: TGTGCCAGCAGTAGTCAGCGGGGGTCTAGCACAGATACGCAGTATTTT.

The CDR3 coding sequence is TGTGCCAGCACCCCACAGCGGGAGGGCCGGAGGCAAGAGACCCAGTACTTC. Translation: CASTPQREGRRQETQYF. This chain uses TRBV28 with TRBJ2-5; 10 bases line up with TRBD2. There are 17 residues in the CDR3. V trimming: 7 bases; J trimming: 2 bases; junction bases outside the gene matches: 13. Germline lookup yields CDR1 MDHEN and CDR2 SYDVKM.